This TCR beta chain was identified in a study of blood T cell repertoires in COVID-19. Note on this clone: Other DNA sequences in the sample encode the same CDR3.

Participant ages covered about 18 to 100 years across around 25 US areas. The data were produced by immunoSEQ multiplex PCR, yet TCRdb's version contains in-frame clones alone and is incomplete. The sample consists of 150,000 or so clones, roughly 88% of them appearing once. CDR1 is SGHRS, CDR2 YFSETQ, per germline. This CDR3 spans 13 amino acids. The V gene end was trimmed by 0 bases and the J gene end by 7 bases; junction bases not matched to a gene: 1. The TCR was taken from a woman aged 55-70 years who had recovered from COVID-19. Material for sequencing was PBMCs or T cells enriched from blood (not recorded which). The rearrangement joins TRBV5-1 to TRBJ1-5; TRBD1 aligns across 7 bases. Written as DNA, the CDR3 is TGCGCCAGCAGCTTGGGAGGGGGCCAGCCCCAGCATTTT. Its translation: CASSLGGGQPQHF.